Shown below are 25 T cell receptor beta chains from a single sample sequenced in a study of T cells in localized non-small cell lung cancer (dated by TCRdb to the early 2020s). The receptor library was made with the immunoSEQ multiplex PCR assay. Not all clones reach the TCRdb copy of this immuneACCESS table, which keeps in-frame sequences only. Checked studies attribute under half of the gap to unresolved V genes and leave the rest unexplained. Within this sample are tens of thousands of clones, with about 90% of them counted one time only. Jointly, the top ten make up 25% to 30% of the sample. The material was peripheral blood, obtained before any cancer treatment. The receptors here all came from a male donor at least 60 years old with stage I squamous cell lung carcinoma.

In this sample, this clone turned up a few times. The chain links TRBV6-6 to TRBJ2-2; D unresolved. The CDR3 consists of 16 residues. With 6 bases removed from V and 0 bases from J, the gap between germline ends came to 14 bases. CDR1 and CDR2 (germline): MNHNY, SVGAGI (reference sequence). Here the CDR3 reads CASRDVWTANTGELFF. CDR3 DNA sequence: TGTGCCAGCAGGGACGTGTGGACGGCGAACACCGGGGAGCTGTTTTTT.

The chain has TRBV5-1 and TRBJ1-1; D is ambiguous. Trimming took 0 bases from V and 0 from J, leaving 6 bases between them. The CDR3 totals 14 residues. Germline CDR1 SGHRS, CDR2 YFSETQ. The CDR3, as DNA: TGCGCCAGCAGCTTGGAACGGCTGAACACTGAAGCTTTCTTT. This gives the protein CASSLERLNTEAFF.

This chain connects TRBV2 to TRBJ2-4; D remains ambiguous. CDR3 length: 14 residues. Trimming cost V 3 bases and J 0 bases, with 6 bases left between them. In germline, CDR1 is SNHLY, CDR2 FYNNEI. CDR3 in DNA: TGTGCCAGCAGTGAGATGGGAGCCAAAAACATTCAGTACTTC. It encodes CASSEMGAKNIQYF.

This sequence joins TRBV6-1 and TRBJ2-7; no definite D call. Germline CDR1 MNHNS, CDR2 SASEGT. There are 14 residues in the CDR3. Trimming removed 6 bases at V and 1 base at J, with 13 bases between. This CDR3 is CASSAGGGSYEQYF. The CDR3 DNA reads TGTGCCAGCAGCGCCGGCGGTGGGTCCTACGAGCAGTACTTC.

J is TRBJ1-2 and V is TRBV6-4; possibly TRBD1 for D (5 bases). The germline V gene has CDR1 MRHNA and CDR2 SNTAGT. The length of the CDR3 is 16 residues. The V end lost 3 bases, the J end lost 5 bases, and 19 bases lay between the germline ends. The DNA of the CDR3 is TGTGCCAGCAGTGATATATTCCGGACACTTTATTATGGCTACACCTTC. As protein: CASSDIFRTLYYGYTF.

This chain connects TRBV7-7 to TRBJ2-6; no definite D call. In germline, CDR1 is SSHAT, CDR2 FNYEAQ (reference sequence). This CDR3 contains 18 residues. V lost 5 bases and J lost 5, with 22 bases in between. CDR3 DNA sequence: TGTGCCAGCAGCGTAGACCGAGTGCCACAAAGTCGGGCCAACGTCCTGACTTTC. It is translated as CASSVDRVPQSRANVLTF.

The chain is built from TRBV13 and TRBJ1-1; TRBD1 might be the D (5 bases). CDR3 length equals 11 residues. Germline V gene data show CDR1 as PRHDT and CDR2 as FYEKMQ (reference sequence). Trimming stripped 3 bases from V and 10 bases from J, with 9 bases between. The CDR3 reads CASSLTGRAFF. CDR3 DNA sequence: TGTGCCAGCAGCTTGACGGGGCGAGCTTTCTTT.

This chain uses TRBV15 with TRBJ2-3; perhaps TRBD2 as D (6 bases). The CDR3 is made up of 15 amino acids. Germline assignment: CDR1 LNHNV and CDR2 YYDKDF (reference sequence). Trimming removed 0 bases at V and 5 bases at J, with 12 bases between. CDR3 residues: CATSREWTTIDTQYF. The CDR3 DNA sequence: TGTGCCACCAGCAGAGAGTGGACTACGATAGATACGCAGTATTTT. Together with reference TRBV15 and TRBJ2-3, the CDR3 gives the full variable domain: DAMVIQNPRYQVTQFGKPVTLSCSQTLNHNVMYWYQQKSSQAPKLLFHYYDKDFNNEADTPDNFQSRRPNTSFCFLDIRSPGLGDTAMYLCATSREWTTIDTQYFGPGTRLTVL.

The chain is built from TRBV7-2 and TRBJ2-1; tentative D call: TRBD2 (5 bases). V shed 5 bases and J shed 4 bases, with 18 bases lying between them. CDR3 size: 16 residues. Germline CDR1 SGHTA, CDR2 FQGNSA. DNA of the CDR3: TGTGCCAGCAGCCCAAAAGTGGCCGGGATTTACAATGAGCAGTTCTTC. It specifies CASSPKVAGIYNEQFF.

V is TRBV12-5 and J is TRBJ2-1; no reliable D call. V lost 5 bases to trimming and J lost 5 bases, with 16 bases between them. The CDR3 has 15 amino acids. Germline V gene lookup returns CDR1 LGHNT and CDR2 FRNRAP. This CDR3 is CASGPPRVADNEQFF. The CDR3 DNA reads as TGTGCTAGTGGTCCCCCCCGTGTTGCCGACAATGAGCAGTTCTTC.

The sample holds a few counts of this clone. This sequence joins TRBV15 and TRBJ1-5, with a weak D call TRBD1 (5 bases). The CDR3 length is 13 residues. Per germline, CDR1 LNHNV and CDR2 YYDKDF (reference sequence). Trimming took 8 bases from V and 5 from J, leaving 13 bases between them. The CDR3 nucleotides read TGTGCCACCCGGGACCTTCTTGATCAGCCCCAGCATTTT. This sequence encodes CATRDLLDQPQHF. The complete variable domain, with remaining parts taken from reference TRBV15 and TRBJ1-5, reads DAMVIQNPRYQVTQFGKPVTLSCSQTLNHNVMYWYQQKSSQAPKLLFHYYDKDFNNEADTPDNFQSRRPNTSFCFLDIRSPGLGDTAMYLCATRDLLDQPQHFGDGTRLSIL.

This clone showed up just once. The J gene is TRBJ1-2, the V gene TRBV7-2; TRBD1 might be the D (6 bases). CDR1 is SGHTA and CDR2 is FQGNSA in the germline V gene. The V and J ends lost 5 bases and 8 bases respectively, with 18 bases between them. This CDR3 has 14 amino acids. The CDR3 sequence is CASSAGTGRRGYTF. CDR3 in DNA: TGTGCCAGCAGCGCAGGAACAGGGCGTCGGGGCTACACCTTC.

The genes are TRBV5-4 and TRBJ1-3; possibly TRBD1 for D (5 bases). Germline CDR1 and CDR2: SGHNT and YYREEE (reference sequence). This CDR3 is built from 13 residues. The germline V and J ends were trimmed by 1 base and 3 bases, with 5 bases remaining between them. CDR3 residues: CASSLQGGNTIYF. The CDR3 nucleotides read TGTGCCAGCAGCTTGCAGGGTGGAAACACCATATATTTT.

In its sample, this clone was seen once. In DNA form, the CDR3 reads TGCGCCAGCAGCCAGGTTAACAGGGGCCGCTCCAATTCACCCCTCCACTTT. This sequence encodes CASSQVNRGRSNSPLHF. The chain joins TRBV4-1 to TRBJ1-6; 7 bases are shared with TRBD1. The CDR3 loop spans 17 amino acids. Losses at the gene ends were 3 bases for V and 7 bases for J; bases not matched to a gene: 12. CDR1 is MGHRA, CDR2 YSYEKL, per germline.

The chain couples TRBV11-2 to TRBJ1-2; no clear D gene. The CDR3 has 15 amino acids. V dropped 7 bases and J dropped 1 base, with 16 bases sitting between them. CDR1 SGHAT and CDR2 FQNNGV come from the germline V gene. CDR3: CASTLSGTLNYGYTF. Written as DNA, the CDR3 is TGTGCCAGCACCCTTAGCGGAACTCTTAACTATGGCTACACCTTC. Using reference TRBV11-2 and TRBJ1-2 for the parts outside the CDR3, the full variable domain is EAGVAQSPRYKIIEKRQSVAFWCNPISGHATLYWYQQILGQGPKLLIQFQNNGVVDDSQLPKDRFSAERLKGVDSTLKIQPAKLEDSAVYLCASTLSGTLNYGYTFGSGTRLTVV.

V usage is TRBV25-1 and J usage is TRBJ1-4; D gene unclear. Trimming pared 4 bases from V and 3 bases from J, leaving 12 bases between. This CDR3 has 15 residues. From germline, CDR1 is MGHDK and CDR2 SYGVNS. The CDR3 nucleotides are TGTGCCAGCAGTGGGTTTTCGGGATCTAATGAAAAACTGTTTTTT. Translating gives CASSGFSGSNEKLFF.

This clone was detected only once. This CDR3 reads CASSPYSVQETQYF. CDR3 nucleotides: TGCGCCAGCAGCCCCTACTCAGTACAAGAGACCCAGTACTTC. The gene calls are TRBV5-1 and TRBJ2-5; D is uncertain. V was trimmed by 4 bases and J by 2 bases, leaving 12 bases between them. Germline CDR1 and CDR2: SGHRS and YFSETQ. The CDR3 totals 14 residues. Filled out from reference TRBV5-1 and TRBJ2-5, the complete variable domain reads KAGVTQTPRYLIKTRGQQVTLSCSPISGHRSVSWYQQTPGQGLQFLFEYFSETQRNKGNFPGRFSGRQFSNSRSEMNVSTLELGDSALYLCASSPYSVQETQYFGPGTRLLVL.

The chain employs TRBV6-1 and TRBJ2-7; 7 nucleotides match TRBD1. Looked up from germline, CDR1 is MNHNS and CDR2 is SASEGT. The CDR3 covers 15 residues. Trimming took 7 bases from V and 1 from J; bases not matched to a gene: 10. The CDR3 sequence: CASNVNRGLSYEQYF. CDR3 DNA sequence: TGTGCCAGCAACGTCAACAGGGGTTTGTCCTACGAGCAGTACTTC.

The CDR3 region is CASSVLPPPSEAFF. The CDR3 DNA is TGTGCCAGTAGTGTTTTGCCACCACCCTCTGAAGCTTTCTTT. The chain joins TRBV19 to TRBJ1-1; unclear D gene. The germline V and J ends were trimmed by 5 bases and 6 bases, with 16 bases remaining between them. CDR3 length: 14 residues. CDR1 is LNHDA and CDR2 is SQIVND in the germline V gene (reference sequence).

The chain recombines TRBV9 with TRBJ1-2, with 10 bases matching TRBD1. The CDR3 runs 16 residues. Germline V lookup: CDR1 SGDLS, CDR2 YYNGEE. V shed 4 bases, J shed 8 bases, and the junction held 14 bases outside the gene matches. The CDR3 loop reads CASSSGTGAWLRGYTF. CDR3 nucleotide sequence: TGTGCCAGCAGCTCCGGGACAGGGGCTTGGTTGCGCGGCTACACCTTC.

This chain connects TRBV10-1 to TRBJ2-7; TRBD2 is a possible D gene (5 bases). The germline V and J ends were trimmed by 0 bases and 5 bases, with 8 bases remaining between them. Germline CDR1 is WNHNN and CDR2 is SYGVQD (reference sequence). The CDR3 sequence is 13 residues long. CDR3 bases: TGCGCCAGCAGTGAGTCGAACGGGGACGAGCAGTACTTC. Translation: CASSESNGDEQYF.

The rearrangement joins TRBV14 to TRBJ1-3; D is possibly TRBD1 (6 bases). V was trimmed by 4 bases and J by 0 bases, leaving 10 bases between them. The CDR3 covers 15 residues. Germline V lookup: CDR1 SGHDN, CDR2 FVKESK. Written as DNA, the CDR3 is TGTGCCAGCAGCCCAGGGGCGGGCTCTGGAAACACCATATATTTT. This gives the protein CASSPGAGSGNTIYF.

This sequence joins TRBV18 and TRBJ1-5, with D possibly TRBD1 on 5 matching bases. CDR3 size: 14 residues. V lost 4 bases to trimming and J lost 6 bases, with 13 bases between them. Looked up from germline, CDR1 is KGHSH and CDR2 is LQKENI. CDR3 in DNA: TGTGCCAGCTCACTACAGGATGAGGCTCAGCCCCAGCATTTT. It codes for CASSLQDEAQPQHF.

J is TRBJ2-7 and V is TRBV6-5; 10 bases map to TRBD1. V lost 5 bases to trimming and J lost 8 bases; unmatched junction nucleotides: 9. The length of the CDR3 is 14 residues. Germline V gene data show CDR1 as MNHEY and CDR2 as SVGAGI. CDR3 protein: CASSEVGTGDKQYF. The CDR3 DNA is TGTGCCAGCAGTGAAGTGGGGACAGGGGATAAGCAGTACTTC.

The CDR3 sequence: CASSLQGRNQPQHF. The DNA for the CDR3 is TGTGCCAGCAGCTTACAGGGACGGAACCAGCCCCAGCATTTT. The V gene is TRBV5-6, the J gene TRBJ1-5, with D perhaps matching TRBD1 (6 bases). The CDR3 sequence is 14 residues long. V lost 2 bases and J lost 7, with 13 bases in between. Germline assignment: CDR1 SGHDT and CDR2 YYEEEE.